One and the same sample provided the 30 T cell receptor beta chains below, sequenced in a study of patients and donors after allogeneic stem cell transplantation. Each CDR3 protein is one row after TCRdb ran MiXCR on the RT-PCR reads. The profile shows 800,000 to 1,000,000 distinct CDR3 sequences, 18% of them singletons. The sequenced sample consisted of blood, either unsorted or a sorted T cell fraction (not recorded which). The receptors come from a human donor who was either an allogeneic HSCT recipient or a stem cell or donor lymphocyte infusion donor (not recorded which). It is not recorded whose cells these are; they may come from a transplant donor.

This clonotype has only a few counts. The CDR3 sequence is CASNHREGGTGELFF. Written as DNA, the CDR3 is TGTGCCAGTAATCACAGGGAAGGGGGCACCGGGGAGCTGTTTTTT. V gene TRBV12-3 or TRBV12-4 combines with J gene TRBJ2-2, with a tentative D call TRBD1 (6 bases). V was clipped by 9 bases and J by 4 bases, with 18 bases between them. The CDR3 length is 15 residues.

The chain is built from TRBV9 and TRBJ2-3; 8 bases are shared with TRBD2. CDR1 SGDLS and CDR2 YYNGEE come from the germline V gene. The V segment lost 0 bases and the J segment 0 bases; nucleotides outside the gene matches: 6. This CDR3 spans 17 amino acids. The CDR3 nucleotides read TGTGCCAGCAGCGTAGGGGGTAGCGGGGTTAGCACAGATACGCAGTATTTT. This encodes CASSVGGSGVSTDTQYF.

The gene calls are TRBV5-6 and TRBJ2-7, with D perhaps TRBD1 (6 bases). The V end lost 0 bases, the J end lost 0 bases, and 13 bases lay between the germline ends. The CDR3 loop spans 16 amino acids. Germline loops: CDR1 SGHDT, CDR2 YYEEEE. This CDR3 reads CASSLVVGGSSYEQYF. The CDR3 DNA reads TGTGCCAGCAGCTTGGTCGTTGGGGGCAGCTCCTACGAGCAGTACTTC.

This clonotype came up a few times. J is TRBJ1-1 and V is TRBV10-3, with no clear D. The CDR3 runs to 11 residues. Germline assignment: CDR1 ENHRY and CDR2 SYGVKD. Trimming cost V 10 bases and J 0 bases, with 6 bases left between them. CDR3 coding DNA: TGTGCCACGATAATGAACACTGAAGCTTTCTTT. Its protein product is CATIMNTEAFF.

This clonotype was counted only a few times. The chain combines TRBV20-1 with TRBJ2-3; no reliable D call. This CDR3 is 14 amino acids long. The V end was cut by 3 bases, the J end by 1 base, with 11 bases between. Germline-derived CDR1 and CDR2 are DFQATT and SNEGSKA (reference sequence). CDR3 sequence: CSASPGARTDTQYF. CDR3 bases: TGCAGTGCTAGTCCGGGCGCACGCACAGATACGCAGTATTTT.

This clonotype was counted ten times or more. The chain uses TRBV27 and TRBJ2-7; D is possibly TRBD1 (6 bases). Germline V gives CDR1 MNHEY, CDR2 SMNVEV (reference sequence). The CDR3 sequence is 14 residues long. V lost 0 bases, J lost 4 bases, and 10 bases lay in between. CDR3 nucleotides: TGTGCCAGCAGTTTATCTGGGGGCAGGTACGAGCAGTACTTC. This gives the protein CASSLSGGRYEQYF.

Here the CDR3 reads CATSRDTGGSYEQYF. As DNA, the CDR3 is TGTGCCACCAGCAGAGATACGGGAGGCTCCTACGAGCAGTACTTC. The rearrangement links TRBV15 to TRBJ2-7, with 7 bases identical to TRBD2. Germline trimming cut 0 bases from V and 0 bases from J; bases unmatched to any gene: 2. The CDR3 spans 15 residues. CDR1 is LNHNV and CDR2 is YYDKDF in the germline V gene (reference sequence).

In this sample, this clonotype turned up a few times. V and J are TRBV27 and TRBJ2-2; TRBD2 might be the D (5 bases). The CDR3 is made up of 15 amino acids. Trimming took 1 base from V and 3 from J, leaving 9 bases between them. Germline V CDR1 and CDR2: MNHEY, SMNVEV (reference sequence). For the CDR3, the DNA is TGTGCCAGCAGTTTATTGGGGAGTGACACCGGGGAGCTGTTTTTT. Translating it yields CASSLLGSDTGELFF.

This clonotype was recorded a few times. The gene calls are TRBV29-1 and TRBJ2-5, with a tentative D call TRBD1 (6 bases). The V end lost 4 bases, the J end lost 1 base, and 16 bases lay between the germline ends. CDR3 length equals 15 residues. CDR1 and CDR2 from the germline V gene are SQVTM and ANQGSEA. CDR3 residues: CSVGARRGSQETQYF. In nucleotides, the CDR3 is TGCAGCGTTGGAGCGCGCAGGGGTTCCCAAGAGACCCAGTACTTC.

This clonotype was observed many times. CDR3 loop: CASSLEGGDTEAFF. The CDR3 DNA reads as TGCGCCAGCAGCTTGGAGGGAGGGGACACTGAAGCTTTCTTT. V usage is TRBV5-1 and J usage is TRBJ1-1, with D maybe TRBD1 (5 bases). The length of the CDR3 is 14 residues. Trimming stripped 0 bases from V and 3 bases from J, with 9 bases between. Germline values: CDR1 SGHRS, CDR2 YFSETQ.

The chain is built from TRBV12-5 and TRBJ2-7; D tentatively reads TRBD1 or TRBD2 (5 bases each). In germline, CDR1 is LGHNT, CDR2 FRNRAP. Trimming cost V 0 bases and J 5 bases, with 8 bases left between them. The CDR3 has 13 residues. For the CDR3, the DNA is TGTGCTAGTGGTTTGGTACGAGGGGACGAGCAGTACTTC. Translated: CASGLVRGDEQYF.

The V call is TRBV11-2, the J call TRBJ1-4; D is possibly TRBD1 (5 bases). Trimming removed 5 bases at V and 1 base at J, with 11 bases between. CDR1 is SGHAT, CDR2 FQNNGV, per germline. The CDR3 has 15 residues. The CDR3 protein is CASSRDGGTNEKLFF. The CDR3 DNA is TGTGCCAGCAGCCGGGACGGTGGAACTAATGAAAAACTGTTTTTT.

This clonotype was seen only a few times. The chain links TRBV4-3 to TRBJ2-7; D is unclear. Germline CDR1 reads LGHNA; CDR2 reads YSLEER. Trimming cost V 0 bases and J 7 bases, with 10 bases left between them. The CDR3 runs 13 residues. The CDR3 here is CASSQDGRREQYF. In DNA, the CDR3 is TGCGCCAGCAGCCAAGATGGAAGGAGAGAGCAGTACTTC.

This clonotype was seen a few times. V gene TRBV5-1 combines with J gene TRBJ2-7, with a possible D match to TRBD2 (6 bases). CDR1 and CDR2 (germline): SGHRS, YFSETQ. The CDR3 loop spans 15 amino acids. V gave up 2 bases and J gave up 6 bases, with 18 bases separating them. CDR3 in amino acids: CASSFGGNSLGEQYF. CDR3 DNA: TGCGCCAGCAGCTTTGGGGGGAACTCCCTCGGCGAGCAGTACTTC.

J is TRBJ1-1 and V is TRBV6-5; D gene uncertain. There are 12 residues in the CDR3. Trimming shortened V by 2 bases and J by 4 bases, and 5 bases separated the two germline ends. In germline, CDR1 is MNHEY, CDR2 SVGAGI. In DNA form, the CDR3 reads TGTGCCAGCAGTTACCCTGTCACTGAAGCTTTCTTT. Its protein product is CASSYPVTEAFF.

This chain connects TRBV27 to TRBJ1-1; D not resolved. This CDR3 region has 16 residues. CDR1 MNHEY and CDR2 SMNVEV come from the germline V gene (reference sequence). Trimming took off 6 bases at V and 4 bases at J, with 21 bases between the two ends. CDR3 nucleotide sequence: TGTGCCAGCAGGGAGATAGGGAGACTGGTAGGCACTGAAGCTTTCTTT. Its protein is CASREIGRLVGTEAFF.

This clonotype was counted only a few times. The chain couples TRBV10-3 to TRBJ2-7; 8 nucleotides line up with TRBD1. Per the germline V gene, CDR1 is ENHRY and CDR2 is SYGVKD. CDR3 size: 13 residues. After removal of 10 bases from V and 5 bases from J, the junction contained 10 bases not matched to a gene. CDR3 loop: CASQPGQAHEQYF. CDR3 DNA sequence: TGTGCCAGTCAACCGGGACAGGCACACGAGCAGTACTTC.

A few counts support this clonotype. The chain carries TRBV5-1 and TRBJ1-6, with a tentative D call TRBD1 (6 bases). V lost 0 bases and J 8 bases, leaving 12 bases between the germline ends. The CDR3 spans 15 residues. Germline CDR1 and CDR2: SGHRS and YFSETQ. The CDR3 here is CASSLVRDKDSPLHF. In DNA, the CDR3 is TGCGCCAGCAGCTTGGTACGGGACAAGGATTCACCCCTCCACTTT.

This clonotype has only a few counts. The chain combines TRBV15 with TRBJ2-7; 12 positions match TRBD2. Germline V gene sequence: CDR1 LNHNV, CDR2 YYDKDF (reference sequence). J was trimmed by 4 bases and V by 0 bases; bases with no gene match: 4. The CDR3 extends over 16 amino acids. The CDR3: CATSRDRLAGVYEQYF. CDR3 in DNA: TGTGCCACCAGCAGAGACCGACTAGCGGGGGTTTACGAGCAGTACTTC.

The chain joins TRBV20-1 to TRBJ2-7; D is possibly TRBD1 or TRBD2 (5 bases each). Trimming shortened V by 3 bases and J by 5 bases, and 11 bases separated the two germline ends. The germline V gene encodes CDR1 DFQATT and CDR2 SNEGSKA (reference sequence). There are 12 residues in the CDR3. The CDR3 spells CSASRRDHEQYF. DNA for the CDR3: TGCAGTGCTAGTCGCAGGGACCACGAGCAGTACTTC.

The gene calls are TRBV4-1 and TRBJ1-5; 9 positions match TRBD1. Germline loops: CDR1 MGHRA, CDR2 YSYEKL. The V and J ends lost 4 bases and 3 bases, in that order; junction bases with no gene match: 10. The CDR3 has 17 amino acids. CDR3 in amino acids: CASSPPIRDRVNQPQHF. CDR3 sequence (DNA): TGCGCCAGCAGCCCCCCTATACGGGACAGGGTCAATCAGCCCCAGCATTTT.

This clonotype was counted between two and nine times. The chain combines TRBV7-9 with TRBJ2-7; possible D gene TRBD1, 5 bases. The CDR3 has 16 amino acids. With 5 bases removed from V and 5 bases from J, the gap between germline ends came to 22 bases. Germline CDR1 is SEHNR and CDR2 is FQNEAQ (reference sequence). CDR3 amino acids: CASSPLQGDVSDEQYF. The CDR3 DNA reads TGTGCCAGCAGCCCCCTTCAAGGGGATGTGTCAGACGAGCAGTACTTC.

This clonotype has a count of ten or more. The J gene is TRBJ1-3, the V gene TRBV3-1; D not certain. Between the trimmed V and J ends, which lost 1 base and 0 bases, there was a span of 4 bases. There are 14 residues in the CDR3. Germline values: CDR1 LGHDT, CDR2 YNNKEL (reference sequence). The CDR3 reads CASSQGDSGNTIYF. The CDR3 DNA is TGTGCCAGCAGCCAAGGGGACTCTGGAAACACCATATATTTT.

This chain uses TRBV20-1 with TRBJ2-2; D might be TRBD1 or TRBD2, each matching 5 bases. Germline V gene sequence: CDR1 DFQATT, CDR2 SNEGSKA (reference sequence). The CDR3 covers 13 residues. V lost 5 bases to trimming and J lost 0 bases, with 7 bases between them. DNA for the CDR3: TGCAGTGCTTGGGACCCGAACACCGGGGAGCTGTTTTTT. Protein: CSAWDPNTGELFF.

This clonotype was detected only a few times. This chain links TRBV7-2 with TRBJ1-5, with a weak D call TRBD1 (6 bases). The CDR3 extends over 16 amino acids. Germline V gene lookup returns CDR1 SGHTA and CDR2 FQGNSA. The V end lost 1 base, the J end lost 5 bases, and 15 bases lay between the germline ends. Here the CDR3 DNA reads TGTGCCAGCAGCTTAGAAGGGGGGCTAAGGGATCAGCCCCAGCATTTT. Encoded protein: CASSLEGGLRDQPQHF.

This clonotype was seen a handful of times. The chain uses TRBV20-1 and TRBJ1-4, with TRBD1 as a possible D gene (5 bases). This CDR3 spans 13 amino acids. The germline V gene encodes CDR1 DFQATT and CDR2 SNEGSKA (reference sequence). Between the trimmed V and J ends, which lost 5 bases and 5 bases, there was a span of 12 bases. The CDR3 spells CSAGGRLNEKLFF. In DNA, the CDR3 is TGCAGTGCTGGGGGACGGTTGAATGAAAAACTGTTTTTT.

This clonotype was observed a handful of times. V and J are TRBV29-1 and TRBJ2-5; 8 bases line up with TRBD2. There are 12 residues in the CDR3. J was trimmed by 7 bases and V by 4 bases; bases with no gene match: 5. Germline V gives CDR1 SQVTM, CDR2 ANQGSEA. The CDR3 bases are TGCAGCGTTGTAGGCGGGGGGCGGACCCAGTACTTC. Translating gives CSVVGGGRTQYF.

This clonotype was found a few times. This chain joins TRBV20-1 and TRBJ2-1, with D possibly being TRBD1 (6 bases). The germline gives CDR1 DFQATT, CDR2 SNEGSKA (reference sequence). V was cut by 5 bases and J by 5 bases, with 16 bases left in between. The CDR3 loop spans 14 amino acids. CDR3 coding DNA: TGCAGTGCTCCGGACAGCAGAGTAAACAATGAGCAGTTCTTC. Translation: CSAPDSRVNNEQFF.

This clonotype was detected only a few times. The CDR3 region is CASSLAGDNYEQYF. The CDR3 DNA reads as TGCGCCAGCAGCTTGGCGGGGGACAACTACGAGCAGTACTTC. The chain combines TRBV5-1 with TRBJ2-7; D possibly matches TRBD1 or TRBD2 (6 bases each). The CDR3 consists of 14 residues. Deletions cut 0 bases from V and 3 bases from J, with 10 bases between. Germline V gene sequence: CDR1 SGHRS, CDR2 YFSETQ.

This clonotype occurred a few times. Here the CDR3 DNA reads TGCAGTGCTAGGGGCGGTTTACGGGACGGGAACACTGAAGCTTTCTTT. Translating it yields CSARGGLRDGNTEAFF. This sequence joins TRBV20-1 and TRBJ1-1, with D possibly TRBD1 on 5 matching bases. CDR1 and CDR2 from the germline V gene are DFQATT and SNEGSKA (reference sequence). This CDR3 has 16 residues. V gave up 3 bases and J gave up 1 base, with 18 bases separating them.